This TCR beta chain was retrieved from a study of T cells in Graves' hyperthyroidism and ophthalmopathy. Study conclusions and caveats: Also found in blood were most expanded thyroid clonotypes above 0.001.

Trimming removed 8 bases at V and 5 bases at J, with 19 bases between. The length of the CDR3 is 14 residues. Hyperthyroidism, newly diagnosed and lasting under 2 months, affected patients aged 18 to 65. Uncontrolled infection, other autoimmune disease, pregnancy or lactation excluded patients. This clonotype has a count of ten or more. Its antigen is undetermined. The source material, RNA transcripts, was used to amplify TCR beta CDR3 regions. The HTBI primer set drove a first-round RT-PCR of the TCR CDR3. TCRdb re-called the multiplex PCR reads with MiXCR, one entry per CDR3 protein. The table includes more than 250,000 distinct CDR3 sequences, 13% to 15% detected once.

The sequencing sample was made of blood. The receptor comes from a woman between 50 and 59 years old with Graves' hyperthyroidism that later progressed to Graves' ophthalmopathy. V gene TRBV12-3 or TRBV12-4 combines with J gene TRBJ2-7; the D call may be TRBD1 or TRBD2 (5 bases each). The CDR3 region is CASSSFSGSNEQYF. The CDR3 DNA reads TGTGCCAGCTCTTCCTTTTCAGGGAGTAACGAGCAGTACTTC.